These 24 T cell receptor beta chains came from one sample sequenced in a study of cytomegalovirus exposure and HLA in healthy donors. Some clones are missing from TCRdb's copy, which holds only in-frame ones; the method was immunoSEQ multiplex PCR. The sample has more than 110,000 clones, about 91% seen once. The sequencing input was PBMCs. The source of these receptors is a young woman in good health and CMV-seropositive.

The rearrangement joins TRBV7-2 to TRBJ1-1; D call uncertain. The germline V gene has CDR1 SGHTA and CDR2 FQGNSA. There are 12 residues in the CDR3. With 4 bases removed from V and 11 bases from J, the gap between germline ends came to 14 bases. The CDR3 is CASSSQPLEAFF. CDR3 sequence (DNA): TGTGCCAGCAGCTCCCAACCGCTTGAGGCTTTCTTT.

The J gene is TRBJ2-5, the V gene TRBV6-6, with D hard to call. Germline values: CDR1 MNHNY, CDR2 SVGAGI (reference sequence). This CDR3 comprises 12 residues. V shed 4 bases and J shed 2 bases, with 5 bases lying between them. As DNA, the CDR3 is TGTGCCAGCAGTTCTCTACAAGAGACCCAGTACTTC. It translates to CASSSLQETQYF.

This clone was observed a few times. CDR3 loop: CASSQEDRSSSPLHF. CDR3 nucleotides: TGCGCCAGCAGCCAAGAGGACAGGTCGAGTTCACCCCTCCACTTT. V gene TRBV4-1 combines with J gene TRBJ1-6; 7 bases agree with TRBD1. This CDR3 region has 15 residues. V lost 0 bases to trimming and J lost 9 bases; unmatched junction nucleotides: 5. CDR1 is MGHRA and CDR2 is YSYEKL in the germline V gene.

V usage is TRBV9 and J usage is TRBJ2-7, with a possible D match to TRBD2 (5 bases). V lost 4 bases, J lost 0 bases, and 11 bases lay in between. Germline V gene data show CDR1 as SGDLS and CDR2 as YYNGEE. The CDR3 runs 14 residues. The CDR3 sequence: CASSPGEHSYEQYF. CDR3 DNA: TGTGCCAGCAGCCCCGGGGAGCACTCCTACGAGCAGTACTTC.

The rearrangement joins TRBV5-1 to TRBJ2-7; 7 nucleotides line up with TRBD2. Losses at the gene ends were 2 bases for V and 4 bases for J; bases not matched to a gene: 15. The CDR3 totals 17 residues. Germline CDR1 reads SGHRS; CDR2 reads YFSETQ. DNA of the CDR3: TGCGCCAGCAGCTTTCCGGGGAGGGAGGCGAACTTATACGAGCAGTACTTC. It codes for CASSFPGREANLYEQYF.

The genes are TRBV7-2 and TRBJ1-6; D not resolved. V lost 6 bases and J 2 bases, leaving 8 bases between the germline ends. The CDR3 runs to 14 residues. CDR1 is SGHTA, CDR2 FQGNSA, per germline. The CDR3 here is CASSPGTYNSPLHF. The CDR3 nucleotides are TGTGCCAGCAGTCCCGGGACCTATAATTCACCCCTCCACTTT. Variable domain in full (rest from reference TRBV7-2 and TRBJ1-6): GAGVSQSPSNKVTEKGKDVELRCDPISGHTALYWYRQSLGQGLEFLIYFQGNSAPDKSGLPSDRFSAERTGGSVSTLTIQRTQQEDSAVYLCASSPGTYNSPLHFGNGTRLTVT.

The chain employs TRBV2 and TRBJ2-2; 7 nucleotides match TRBD2. Germline CDR1 reads SNHLY; CDR2 reads FYNNEI. V shed 6 bases and J 5 bases; nucleotides not matched to a gene: 6. This CDR3 has 14 amino acids. The CDR3 region is CASRGLAETGELFF. CDR3 coding DNA: TGTGCCAGCAGAGGCCTAGCGGAAACCGGGGAGCTGTTTTTT. Full variable domain (outside the CDR3, taken from reference TRBV2 and TRBJ2-2): EPEVTQTPSHQVTQMGQEVILRCVPISNHLYFYWYRQILGQKVEFLVSFYNNEISEKSEIFDDQFSVERPDGSNFTLKIRSTKLEDSAMYFCASRGLAETGELFFGEGSRLTVL.

The V and J genes are TRBV19 and TRBJ2-1; 8 bases align to TRBD2. CDR3 length: 15 residues. Trimming at V came to 3 bases and at J to 9 bases, leaving 10 bases not matched to a gene. The germline V gene has CDR1 LNHDA and CDR2 SQIVND (reference sequence). The CDR3 bases are TGTGCCAGTAGTATGCTGGACGGGGGGGTCGGTGAGCAGTTCTTC. Translation gives CASSMLDGGVGEQFF.

The chain uses TRBV28 and TRBJ2-5, with D possibly TRBD2 on 6 matching bases. This CDR3 has 15 amino acids. Trimming cost V 5 bases and J 5 bases, with 18 bases left between them. Germline V gives CDR1 MDHEN, CDR2 SYDVKM. CDR3 residues: CASSQGGTRGETQYF. The DNA of the CDR3 is TGTGCCAGCAGTCAAGGCGGGACTCGGGGGGAGACCCAGTACTTC.

This rearrangement joins TRBV4-1 to TRBJ1-1, with D possibly TRBD1 on 6 matching bases. Looked up from germline, CDR1 is MGHRA and CDR2 is YSYEKL. The V end was cut by 1 base, the J end by 5 bases, with 20 bases between. The CDR3 has 17 amino acids. The CDR3 region has the DNA TGCGCCAGCAGCCAAGTTTCTTATCGGGGACATCAAACTGAAGCTTTCTTT. It specifies CASSQVSYRGHQTEAFF.

V usage is TRBV9 and J usage is TRBJ2-7, with D tentatively TRBD1 (6 bases). Germline V gives CDR1 SGDLS, CDR2 YYNGEE. V gave up 4 bases and J gave up 3 bases, with 20 bases separating them. The CDR3 extends over 16 amino acids. DNA for the CDR3: TGTGCCAGCAGCCCAAACAAAGGACAGAACAACTACGAGCAGTACTTC. Its protein is CASSPNKGQNNYEQYF. The whole variable domain, filled in from reference TRBV9 and TRBJ2-7, reads DSGVTQTPKHLITATGQRVTLRCSPRSGDLSVYWYQQSLDQGLQFLIQYYNGEERAKGNILERFSAQQFPDLHSELNLSSLELGDSALYFCASSPNKGQNNYEQYFGPGTRLTVT.

The CDR3, as DNA: TGTGCCAGCTCACCACCGGGAGTTCGAGAGACCCAGTACTTC. As protein: CASSPPGVRETQYF. The chain recombines TRBV18 with TRBJ2-5, with D possibly being TRBD2 (5 bases). Germline V gene lookup returns CDR1 KGHSH and CDR2 LQKENI. This CDR3 comprises 14 residues. V was shortened by 0 bases and J by 4 bases, with 9 bases between the two germline ends.

The genes are TRBV25-1 and TRBJ2-3, with 10 nucleotides matching TRBD1. CDR1 is MGHDK and CDR2 is SYGVNS in the germline V gene. There are 13 residues in the CDR3. V was pared by 6 bases and J by 4 bases, with 1 base of the junction left unmatched. The CDR3 here is CASSGQGADTQYF. CDR3 coding DNA: TGTGCCAGCAGCGGACAGGGGGCAGATACGCAGTATTTT.

This rearrangement joins TRBV5-4 to TRBJ2-6; 7 bases are shared with TRBD2. The ends lost 1 base at V and 0 bases at J; junction bases unmatched: 1. CDR1 is SGHNT, CDR2 YYREEE, per germline (reference sequence). The CDR3 consists of 16 residues. CDR3 sequence reads: CASSLPSGSGANVLTF. The CDR3 DNA reads TGTGCCAGCAGCTTGCCTAGCGGCTCTGGGGCCAACGTCCTGACTTTC.

V is TRBV19 and J is TRBJ1-5; D not resolved. The ends were cut back, 8 bases at V and 0 bases at J, with 11 bases in the middle. The CDR3 sequence is 14 residues long. Per germline, CDR1 LNHDA and CDR2 SQIVND (reference sequence). CDR3 region: CASHRVNSNQPQHF. The CDR3 DNA is TGTGCCAGTCATAGAGTAAATAGCAATCAGCCCCAGCATTTT.

The chain joins TRBV7-9 to TRBJ2-3, with 11 bases fitting TRBD2. V trimming: 6 bases; J trimming: 0 bases; junction bases outside the gene matches: 14. Germline loops: CDR1 SEHNR, CDR2 FQNEAQ (reference sequence). This CDR3 spans 19 amino acids. The CDR3 region is CASRLSASGRFLSTDTQYF. The CDR3 DNA is TGTGCCAGCAGGCTTTCGGCTAGCGGGAGGTTCCTTAGCACAGATACGCAGTATTTT.

This clone was detected ten times or more. The sample carries other DNA sequences with the same CDR3. The rearrangement links TRBV6-4 to TRBJ2-3; 11 nucleotides match TRBD2. The CDR3 is made up of 15 amino acids. The V and J ends lost 3 bases and 1 base, in that order; junction bases with no gene match: 0. From germline, CDR1 is MRHNA and CDR2 SNTAGT. The CDR3 sequence: CASSETSGGTDTQYF. In DNA, the CDR3 is TGTGCCAGCAGTGAGACTAGCGGGGGCACAGATACGCAGTATTTT.

The chain couples TRBV15 to TRBJ2-5, with a possible D match to TRBD2 (6 bases). There are 12 residues in the CDR3. Germline V CDR1 and CDR2: LNHNV, YYDKDF (reference sequence). V dropped 3 bases and J dropped 5 bases, with 7 bases sitting between them. The CDR3 region has the DNA TGTGCCACCAGCAGCGGGAGCGAGACCCAGTACTTC. Translation gives CATSSGSETQYF.

This CDR3 is CASSPLDRENTEAFF. The CDR3 region has the DNA TGTGCCAGCAGCCCACTCGACAGGGAGAACACTGAAGCTTTCTTT. The chain recombines TRBV6-6 with TRBJ1-1; 7 nucleotides match TRBD1. Germline V gives CDR1 MNHNY, CDR2 SVGAGI (reference sequence). The CDR3 is 15 residues long. The J segment lost 1 base and the V segment lost 6 bases, leaving 8 bases of the junction unmatched.

This clone was seen once. The J gene is TRBJ1-2, the V gene TRBV10-3; D is unclear. The CDR3 sequence is 11 residues long. Germline V gives CDR1 ENHRY, CDR2 SYGVKD. With 3 bases removed from V and 5 bases from J, the gap between germline ends came to 4 bases. This CDR3 reads CAISDLYGYTF. In DNA, the CDR3 is TGTGCCATCAGTGACTTATATGGCTACACCTTC.

DNA for the CDR3: TGTGCCAGCAGCCCGCAGGGGGCAGATACGCAGTATTTT. Translating gives CASSPQGADTQYF. This chain joins TRBV7-8 and TRBJ2-3, with TRBD1 matching over 7 bases. The V gene end was trimmed by 5 bases and the J gene end by 4 bases; junction bases not matched to a gene: 3. Germline V gene sequence: CDR1 SGHVS, CDR2 FQNEAQ. The CDR3 is 13 amino acids.

CDR3 bases: TGTGCCAGCAGCTTAAGCCTAGACGTCTACGAGCAGTACTTC. It translates to CASSLSLDVYEQYF. The rearrangement uses TRBV11-2 and TRBJ2-7, with unresolved D. Trimming stripped 2 bases from V and 3 bases from J, with 11 bases between. Germline-derived CDR1 and CDR2 are SGHAT and FQNNGV. The CDR3 runs to 14 residues.

In this sample, this clone turned up a few times. The CDR3 region has the DNA TGTGCCAGCAGGCGGCGGGATTCGGGTGAAAAACTGTTTTTT. Translation gives CASRRRDSGEKLFF. V is TRBV6-5 and J is TRBJ1-4; D call uncertain. CDR1 is MNHEY, CDR2 SVGAGI, per germline. The CDR3 length is 14 residues. V was pared by 6 bases and J by 7 bases, with 15 bases between.

V is TRBV9 and J is TRBJ1-4, with 7 bases matching TRBD1. V shed 6 bases, J shed 8 bases, and the junction held 7 bases outside the gene matches. This CDR3 is built from 13 residues. Looked up from germline, CDR1 is SGDLS and CDR2 is YYNGEE. The CDR3 DNA sequence: TGTGCCAGCAACGATGAGGGACAGGAAAAACTGTTTTTT. Amino acids: CASNDEGQEKLFF.